Listed below are T cell receptor beta chains from one sample, sequenced in a study of cytomegalovirus exposure and HLA in healthy donors. The assay was immunoSEQ multiplex PCR, and TCRdb's table has in-frame clones only and misses some. The table shows roughly 200,000 clones, with approximately 84% occurring only once. The sequencing input was PBMCs. These receptors all stem from a female donor in good health and CMV-seronegative. CDR3s include the opening cysteine and the closing phenylalanine or tryptophan. The order of the fields is clone size, V gene, J gene, CDR3 protein. For some rows the clone size is stated as once, few or many, or as a class when expanded; others skip it.

NA	TRBV7-9	TRBJ2-7	CASSLEQRAYEQYF
few	TRBV9	TRBJ1-1	CASSATFMNTEAFF
few	TRBV2	TRBJ2-7	CASRNNYEQYF
NA	TRBV5-1	TRBJ1-2	CASSLNPDTYYGYTF
NA	TRBV19	TRBJ2-7	CASSTYRVPYEQYF
NA	TRBV6-6	TRBJ1-1	CASSYSAGGTEAFF
NA	TRBV29-1	TRBJ1-4	CSVGWGGSDSEKLFF
NA	TRBV4-2	TRBJ2-5	CASSPGGSGGPEETQYF
NA	TRBV7-7	TRBJ2-5	CASSQTVLAETQYF
NA	TRBV5-5	TRBJ1-1	CASSLVRGEAFF
once	TRBV27	TRBJ2-1	CASSFSPRGQFF
few	TRBV29-1	TRBJ2-1	CSVTHRDLQFF
once	TRBV10-3	TRBJ2-5	CAISESPGTGPFGETQYF
NA	TRBV18	TRBJ2-7	CASSPPSSPGYEQYF
NA	TRBV2	TRBJ2-3	CASSEGLAGGTDTQYF
NA	TRBV9	TRBJ2-7	CASSPTGAHEQYF
NA	TRBV6-6	TRBJ2-7	CASSSPGLAVYEQYF
NA	TRBV30	TRBJ2-3	CAWSVGASGEDLDTQYF
NA	TRBV6-6	TRBJ1-2	CASTQTQGSSGYTF
few	TRBV4-1	TRBJ1-1	CASRQGGEAFF
few	TRBV18	TRBJ2-1	CASSPSGDEQFF
NA	TRBV29-1	TRBJ2-7	CSVEGWATGLSYEQYF
NA	TRBV15	TRBJ2-7	CATGVGLAAYEQYF
few	TRBV15	TRBJ1-3	CATSRGGLGNTIYF
NA	TRBV7-9	TRBJ1-4	CASSLGGPGRYNEKLFF
NA	TRBV6-1	TRBJ2-7	CASSEFSGRATYEQYF
NA	TRBV19	TRBJ2-5	CASRGTGGGETQYF
NA	TRBV6-1	TRBJ2-7	CASSEQGNSYEQYF
NA	TRBV7-3	TRBJ2-1	CASSLSGGGEQFF
NA	TRBV7-3	TRBJ2-3	CASSPPGADTQYF
NA	TRBV27	TRBJ2-7	CASSSPPGNEQYF
NA	TRBV28	TRBJ2-7	CASSSPGGTGPRSEQYF
NA	TRBV18	TRBJ2-1	CASSVDRSREQFF
NA	TRBV10-3	TRBJ1-2	CAINAGGGGIYGYTF
NA	TRBV11-3	TRBJ2-7	CASSLVRREHYEQYF
once	TRBV6-1	TRBJ1-1	CASLSDRANTEAFF
NA	TRBV9	TRBJ1-5	CASNGGADNQPQHF
NA	TRBV25-1	TRBJ2-3	CASRIAQGTDTQYF
few	TRBV6-6	TRBJ2-7	CASKGTSGHSYEQYF
NA	TRBV7-2	TRBJ2-5	CASSYNRGQETQYF
NA	TRBV11-2	TRBJ2-1	CASRASGGAYNEQFF
NA	TRBV5-1	TRBJ2-1	CASGKGEYNEQFF
NA	TRBV7-9	TRBJ2-1	CASSQGTLGGHEQFF
once	TRBV5-1	TRBJ2-7	CASSPSNRAAYEQYF
NA	TRBV2	TRBJ1-2	CASSGSGQGINGYTF
once	TRBV9	TRBJ2-2	CASSDSYRPGLADTGELFF
few	TRBV20-1	TRBJ1-2	CSASLQYGYTF